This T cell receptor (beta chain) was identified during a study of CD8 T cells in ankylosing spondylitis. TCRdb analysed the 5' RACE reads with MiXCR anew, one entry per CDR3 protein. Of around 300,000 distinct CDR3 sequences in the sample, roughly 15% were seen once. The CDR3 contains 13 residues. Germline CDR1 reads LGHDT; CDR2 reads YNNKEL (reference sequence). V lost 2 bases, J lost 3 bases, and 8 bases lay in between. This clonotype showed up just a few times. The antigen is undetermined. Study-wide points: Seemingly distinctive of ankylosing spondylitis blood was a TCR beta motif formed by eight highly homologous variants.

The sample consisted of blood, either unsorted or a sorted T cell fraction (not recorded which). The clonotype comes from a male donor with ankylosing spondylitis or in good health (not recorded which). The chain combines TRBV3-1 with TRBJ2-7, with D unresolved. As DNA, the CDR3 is TGTGCCAGCAGCCAATTGGACGACTACGAGCAGTACTTC. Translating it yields CASSQLDDYEQYF.